The 31 T cell receptor beta chains below were found in one sample sequenced in a study of T cell changes during pregnancy in multiple sclerosis. Produced via immunoSEQ multiplex PCR; TCRdb's table is partial and in-frame only. The repertoire holds 120,000 or so clones, with 93% as singletons. This material consisted of peripheral blood, taken before pregnancy. The receptors derive from a female donor with multiple sclerosis, enrolled in a pregnancy study.

The chain combines TRBV14 with TRBJ2-5; TRBD2 agrees at 12 bases. CDR1 SGHDN and CDR2 FVKESK come from the germline V gene. CDR3 size: 14 residues. The V and J ends lost 3 bases and 11 bases, in that order; junction bases with no gene match: 7. The CDR3 loop reads CASSQASGGAQQYF. In nucleotides, the CDR3 is TGTGCCAGCAGCCAGGCTAGCGGGGGGGCCCAGCAGTACTTC.

The chain combines TRBV7-2 with TRBJ2-7; TRBD2 agrees at 7 bases. The V gene end was trimmed by 2 bases and the J gene end by 3 bases; junction bases not matched to a gene: 4. From germline, CDR1 is SGHTA and CDR2 FQGNSA. This CDR3 region has 14 residues. This CDR3 is CASSLPSGVYEQYF. Here the CDR3 DNA reads TGTGCCAGCAGCTTACCTAGCGGAGTCTACGAGCAGTACTTC.

CDR3 DNA sequence: TGTGCCAGCAGCTTGGTGGGGACTAGCGGGAGTGATACGCAGTATTTT. It yields the protein CASSLVGTSGSDTQYF. This chain uses TRBV7-2 with TRBJ2-3, with TRBD2 identical over 14 bases. With V trimmed by 3 bases and J by 6 bases, 5 bases remained unmatched. Per the germline V gene, CDR1 is SGHTA and CDR2 is FQGNSA. The CDR3 is 16 residues long.

The gene calls are TRBV5-4 and TRBJ2-7, with 11 bases lining up with TRBD2. With V trimmed by 5 bases and J by 6 bases, 7 bases remained unmatched. The CDR3 contains 14 residues. The germline V gene has CDR1 SGHNT and CDR2 YYREEE (reference sequence). This CDR3 is CASRILAGGGEQYF. Here the CDR3 DNA reads TGTGCCAGCAGGATCCTAGCGGGAGGTGGCGAGCAGTACTTC.

The chain links TRBV19 to TRBJ2-1; D is perhaps TRBD1 (5 bases). The V and J ends lost 5 bases and 0 bases respectively, with 8 bases between them. CDR1 is LNHDA and CDR2 is SQIVND in the germline V gene (reference sequence). The CDR3 is made up of 14 amino acids. CDR3: CASSYRTSYNEQFF. CDR3 bases: TGTGCCAGTAGTTACAGGACCTCCTACAATGAGCAGTTCTTC.

J is TRBJ2-3 and V is TRBV9, with D tentatively TRBD1 (6 bases). Germline-derived CDR1 and CDR2 are SGDLS and YYNGEE. This CDR3 contains 14 residues. The V end lost 3 bases, the J end lost 2 bases, and 10 bases lay between the germline ends. Written as DNA, the CDR3 is TGTGCCAGCAGCGCCGGACAGTCCACAGATACGCAGTATTTT. This codes for CASSAGQSTDTQYF.

The chain employs TRBV6-1 and TRBJ2-5; D uncertain. V lost 11 bases and J 5 bases, leaving 12 bases between the germline ends. This CDR3 has 11 residues. CDR1 is MNHNS, CDR2 SASEGT, per germline. For the CDR3, the DNA is TGTGCCCTATCGGAACAGGAGACCCAGTACTTC. It yields the protein CALSEQETQYF.

This clone is a singleton in its sample. This chain connects TRBV9 to TRBJ2-7; 13 bases agree with TRBD2. Germline lookup yields CDR1 SGDLS and CDR2 YYNGEE. CDR3 length: 15 residues. The J segment lost 6 bases and the V segment lost 0 bases, leaving 3 bases of the junction unmatched. The CDR3 loop reads CASSVEGLAGAEQYF. In DNA form, the CDR3 reads TGTGCCAGCAGCGTAGAAGGACTAGCGGGAGCCGAGCAGTACTTC.

This clone was detected only a few times. CDR3 nucleotides: TGCAGCGGATGGAGGGGGCCTGAAGCTTTCTTT. Translating gives CSGWRGPEAFF. The chain links TRBV29-1 to TRBJ1-1; 7 bases agree with TRBD1. With V trimmed by 7 bases and J by 6 bases, 5 bases remained unmatched. CDR3 length: 11 residues. Germline lookup yields CDR1 SQVTM and CDR2 ANQGSEA.

The gene calls are TRBV19 and TRBJ1-2, with 11 bases matching TRBD1. CDR3 length: 14 residues. With V trimmed by 7 bases and J by 4 bases, 5 bases remained unmatched. The germline CDR1 and CDR2 sequences are LNHDA and SQIVND (reference sequence). The CDR3 region is CASTRTGGVYGYTF. The CDR3 bases are TGTGCCAGTACCCGGACAGGGGGCGTCTATGGCTACACCTTC.

The V and J genes are TRBV7-9 and TRBJ2-3, with TRBD2 matching over 14 bases. J was trimmed by 0 bases and V by 8 bases; bases with no gene match: 4. Germline CDR1 reads SEHNR; CDR2 reads FQNEAQ (reference sequence). CDR3 length: 16 residues. CDR3 in DNA: TGTGCCAGCGGGGGACTAGCGGGGGTTAGCACAGATACGCAGTATTTT. Residues: CASGGLAGVSTDTQYF. Combining the CDR3 with reference TRBV7-9 and TRBJ2-3 gives the whole variable domain DTGVSQNPRHKITKRGQNVTFRCDPISEHNRLYWYRQTLGQGPEFLTYFQNEAQLEKSRLLSDRFSAERPKGSFSTLEIQRTEQGDSAMYLCASGGLAGVSTDTQYFGPGTRLTVL.

The gene calls are TRBV19 and TRBJ1-1, with a possible D match to TRBD1 (6 bases). The CDR3 spans 13 residues. V shed 4 bases and J shed 1 base, with 7 bases lying between them. Per germline, CDR1 LNHDA and CDR2 SQIVND (reference sequence). CDR3 DNA: TGTGCCAGTAGTAGGACAGCGAACACTGAAGCTTTCTTT. Its translation is CASSRTANTEAFF.

The chain recombines TRBV14 with TRBJ2-7; D remains unclear. V lost 3 bases, J lost 2 bases, and 2 bases lay in between. The length of the CDR3 is 11 residues. Germline V gene sequence: CDR1 SGHDN, CDR2 FVKESK. This CDR3 is CASSHTYEQYF. CDR3 DNA sequence: TGTGCCAGCAGCCATACCTACGAGCAGTACTTC.

The chain uses TRBV5-6 and TRBJ2-7, with a tentative D call TRBD1 (5 bases). The CDR3 extends over 14 amino acids. V lost 0 bases to trimming and J lost 2 bases, with 9 bases between them. Germline CDR1 and CDR2: SGHDT and YYEEEE. The CDR3 here is CASSLAPGPYEQYF. Here the CDR3 DNA reads TGTGCCAGCAGCTTGGCTCCAGGGCCCTACGAGCAGTACTTC. Full variable domain (outside the CDR3, taken from reference TRBV5-6 and TRBJ2-7): DAGVTQSPTHLIKTRGQQVTLRCSPKSGHDTVSWYQQALGQGPQFIFQYYEEEERQRGNFPDRFSGHQFPNYSSELNVNALLLGDSALYLCASSLAPGPYEQYFGPGTRLTVT.

This chain links TRBV7-3 with TRBJ2-2, with 13 bases lining up with TRBD2. This CDR3 contains 15 residues. Germline CDR1 SGHTA, CDR2 FQGTGA. Germline trimming cut 5 bases from V and 6 bases from J; bases unmatched to any gene: 3. The CDR3 DNA reads as TGTGCCAGCAGCCCAACTAGCGGGGGGGCCGGGGAGCTGTTTTTT. It codes for CASSPTSGGAGELFF.

This clone has only a few counts. This rearrangement joins TRBV2 to TRBJ1-2; D not resolved. CDR1 and CDR2 from the germline V gene are SNHLY and FYNNEI. CDR3 size: 14 residues. Trimming removed 7 bases at V and 5 bases at J, with 17 bases between. The DNA of the CDR3 is TGTGCCAGCAACGAGGCGGTCACTATTTATGGCTACACCTTC. Protein: CASNEAVTIYGYTF.

The CDR3 loop is CASSLGATGDGEKLFF. CDR3 nucleotide sequence: TGCGCCAGCAGCTTGGGGGCAACAGGGGACGGGGAAAAACTGTTTTTT. The V and J genes are TRBV5-1 and TRBJ1-4; 7 nucleotides agree with TRBD1. The CDR3 covers 16 residues. Germline trimming cut 0 bases from V and 8 bases from J; bases unmatched to any gene: 10. Germline lookup yields CDR1 SGHRS and CDR2 YFSETQ. The full variable domain, completed using reference TRBV5-1 and TRBJ1-4, is KAGVTQTPRYLIKTRGQQVTLSCSPISGHRSVSWYQQTPGQGLQFLFEYFSETQRNKGNFPGRFSGRQFSNSRSEMNVSTLELGDSALYLCASSLGATGDGEKLFFGSGTQLSVL.

This clone was picked up one time. The CDR3 nucleotides are TGCGCCAGCAGCTTGGGACAGGGGGCCCTCGAGCAGTTCTTC. This encodes CASSLGQGALEQFF. This chain connects TRBV5-1 to TRBJ2-1; TRBD1 aligns across 10 bases. The germline CDR1 and CDR2 sequences are SGHRS and YFSETQ. V gave up 0 bases and J gave up 10 bases; unmatched junction bases: 4. The CDR3 has 14 amino acids.

The chain is built from TRBV9 and TRBJ1-2; TRBD1 aligns across 7 bases. The V segment lost 4 bases and the J segment 1 base; nucleotides outside the gene matches: 7. The CDR3 extends over 15 amino acids. The V gene's germline CDR1 is SGDLS and CDR2 YYNGEE. CDR3: CASSPRTGLNYGYTF. The CDR3 DNA follows: TGTGCCAGCAGCCCCCGGACAGGCCTTAACTATGGCTACACCTTC.

This rearrangement joins TRBV7-9 to TRBJ2-3; TRBD2 aligns across 14 bases. The CDR3 totals 19 residues. The ends lost 2 bases at V and 5 bases at J; junction bases unmatched: 12. Germline V lookup: CDR1 SEHNR, CDR2 FQNEAQ (reference sequence). The CDR3 here is CASSLTRGLAGELRDTQYF. The CDR3 DNA sequence: TGTGCCAGCAGCTTAACCCGGGGACTAGCGGGGGAGCTAAGAGATACGCAGTATTTT.

In its sample, this clone was seen once. This rearrangement joins TRBV5-5 to TRBJ2-5; TRBD2 matches at 7 bases. After removal of 0 bases from V and 2 bases from J, the junction contained 4 bases not matched to a gene. The CDR3 covers 15 residues. Germline loops: CDR1 SGHKS, CDR2 YYEKEE (reference sequence). The CDR3 protein is CASSLVRGGQETQYF. The DNA for the CDR3 is TGTGCCAGCAGCTTGGTACGGGGAGGGCAAGAGACCCAGTACTTC.

CDR3 in amino acids: CASSSPTETNTEAFF. The CDR3 coding sequence is TGCGCCAGCAGCTCTCCGACAGAAACGAACACTGAAGCTTTCTTT. The J gene is TRBJ1-1, the V gene TRBV5-1, with a weak D call TRBD1 (5 bases). Trimming took off 3 bases at V and 1 base at J, with 13 bases between the two ends. Germline V CDR1 and CDR2: SGHRS, YFSETQ. This CDR3 comprises 15 residues.

This clone occurred once. The chain is built from TRBV4-1 and TRBJ2-7; a possible D gene is TRBD1 (7 bases). Trimming shortened V by 1 base and J by 5 bases, and 12 bases separated the two germline ends. The germline V gene has CDR1 MGHRA and CDR2 YSYEKL. The CDR3 totals 14 residues. CDR3 region: CASSQGLGGDEQYF. The DNA of the CDR3 is TGCGCCAGCAGCCAAGGACTAGGGGGCGACGAGCAGTACTTC.

V gene TRBV30 combines with J gene TRBJ1-2; D gene uncertain. This CDR3 has 13 amino acids. The germline V and J ends were trimmed by 1 base and 4 bases, with 10 bases remaining between them. CDR1 is GTSNPN, CDR2 SVGIG, per germline (reference sequence). CDR3 coding DNA: TGTGCCTGGAGTGCGGACGGGATCTATGGCTACACCTTC. The encoded protein is CAWSADGIYGYTF.

V usage is TRBV18 and J usage is TRBJ1-3; no clear D. The ends were cut back, 6 bases at V and 0 bases at J, with 12 bases in the middle. Looked up from germline, CDR1 is KGHSH and CDR2 is LQKENI. The CDR3 totals 15 residues. The CDR3 loop reads CASSPSGDSGNTIYF. The CDR3 bases are TGTGCCAGCTCCCCGTCCGGGGACTCTGGAAACACCATATATTTT.

This clone came up once. V usage is TRBV14 and J usage is TRBJ2-1; no clear D gene. Trimming stripped 6 bases from V and 6 bases from J, with 15 bases between. CDR1 and CDR2 (germline): SGHDN, FVKESK. The length of the CDR3 is 14 residues. The DNA for the CDR3 is TGTGCCAGCAGTCGACTCGGAGTCGGCAATGAGCAGTTCTTC. Protein: CASSRLGVGNEQFF.

This chain joins TRBV11-2 and TRBJ2-1, with D unresolved. The CDR3 has 15 residues. Germline V lookup: CDR1 SGHAT, CDR2 FQNNGV. The V gene lost 0 bases and the J gene lost 6 bases, with 12 bases spanning the gap. CDR3 bases: TGTGCCAGCAGCTTAGATCTGGTAGAAATCAATGAGCAGTTCTTC. It is translated as CASSLDLVEINEQFF.

The chain employs TRBV5-6 and TRBJ2-7, with TRBD2 matching 10 bases. Germline assignment: CDR1 SGHDT and CDR2 YYEEEE. The CDR3 covers 15 residues. J lost 2 bases, V lost 6 bases, and 8 bases had no gene match. The CDR3 loop reads CASTGGLASAYEQYF. CDR3 nucleotide sequence: TGTGCCAGCACCGGGGGACTAGCGTCCGCCTACGAGCAGTACTTC.

This chain uses TRBV6-5 with TRBJ2-5; TRBD2 aligns across 9 bases. The CDR3 contains 16 residues. Germline CDR1 is MNHEY and CDR2 is SVGAGI. With 0 bases clipped from V and 5 bases from J, the junction kept 7 bases outside the gene matches. CDR3: CASSYSMAGGPETQYF. CDR3 bases: TGTGCCAGCAGTTACTCGATGGCGGGGGGGCCCGAGACCCAGTACTTC.

This clone has only one observation. J is TRBJ2-2 and V is TRBV30, with 14 nucleotides matching TRBD2. Germline V CDR1 and CDR2: GTSNPN, SVGIG (reference sequence). The CDR3 sequence is 15 residues long. The trim removed 2 bases at V and 7 bases at J, leaving 3 bases unmatched. The CDR3 sequence: CAWSTGLAGVGELFF. The CDR3 nucleotides read TGTGCCTGGAGTACGGGACTAGCGGGAGTCGGGGAGCTGTTTTTT.

The chain has TRBV27 and TRBJ2-7; 8 nucleotides line up with TRBD2. The CDR3 sequence is 14 residues long. The germline V gene has CDR1 MNHEY and CDR2 SMNVEV (reference sequence). V was clipped by 6 bases and J by 2 bases; unmatched bases: 6. CDR3 bases: TGTGCCAGCAGACCCTACGGGGGGGCCTACGAGCAGTACTTC. Residues: CASRPYGGAYEQYF.